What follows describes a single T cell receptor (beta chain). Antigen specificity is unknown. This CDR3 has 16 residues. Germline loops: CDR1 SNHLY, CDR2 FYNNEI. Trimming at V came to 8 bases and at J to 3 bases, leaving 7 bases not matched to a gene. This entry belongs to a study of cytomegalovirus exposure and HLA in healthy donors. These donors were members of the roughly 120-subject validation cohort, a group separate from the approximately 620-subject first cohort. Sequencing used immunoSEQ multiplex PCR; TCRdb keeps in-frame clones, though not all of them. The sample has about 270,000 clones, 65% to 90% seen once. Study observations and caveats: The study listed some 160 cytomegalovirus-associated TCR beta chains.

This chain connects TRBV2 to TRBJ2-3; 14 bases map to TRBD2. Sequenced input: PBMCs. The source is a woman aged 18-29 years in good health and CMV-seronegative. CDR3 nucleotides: TGTGCCAGCGGTCCCGGGACTAGCGGGGGAACAGATACGCAGTATTTT. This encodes CASGPGTSGGTDTQYF.